This TCR beta chain was recovered during a study of shared clonotypes between healthy human individuals. The protocol was immunoSEQ multiplex PCR, while the TCRdb copy is restricted to in-frame clones and leaves out a portion. The sample consists of roughly 490,000 clones, around 80% of them appearing once. Per germline, CDR1 GTSNPN and CDR2 SVGIG (reference sequence). This CDR3 has 11 amino acids. V lost 0 bases and J 13 bases, leaving 12 bases between the germline ends. V gene TRBV30 combines with J gene TRBJ2-5; TRBD1 or TRBD2 may be the D gene (5 bases each). Sequences were obtained from PBMCs. This TCR was sampled from a woman in her thirties or forties in good health. Some clones in this sample may be carry-over from other donors' samples. DNA of the CDR3: TGTGCCTGGAGTGTAGGGACCCCAAGGTACTTC. Translated, it gives CAWSVGTPRYF.